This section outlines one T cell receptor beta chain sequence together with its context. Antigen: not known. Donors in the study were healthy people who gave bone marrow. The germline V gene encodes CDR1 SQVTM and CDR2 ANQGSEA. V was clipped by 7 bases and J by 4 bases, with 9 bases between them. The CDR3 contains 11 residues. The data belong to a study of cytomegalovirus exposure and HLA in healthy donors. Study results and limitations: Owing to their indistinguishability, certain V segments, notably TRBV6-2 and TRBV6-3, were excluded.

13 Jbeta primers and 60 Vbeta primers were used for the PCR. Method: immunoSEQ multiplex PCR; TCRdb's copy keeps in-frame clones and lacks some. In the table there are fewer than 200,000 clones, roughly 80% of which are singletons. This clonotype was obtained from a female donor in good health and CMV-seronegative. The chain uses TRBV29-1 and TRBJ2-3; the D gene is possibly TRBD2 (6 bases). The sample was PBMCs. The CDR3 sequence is CSGRLADTQYF. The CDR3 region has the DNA TGCAGCGGTCGACTAGCAGATACGCAGTATTTT.